The source of this TCR beta chain is a study of blood T cell repertoires in COVID-19. On the study more broadly: Spain, Italy and the United States supplied samples that represented acute and convalescent COVID-19. T cells, B-cell-depleted T cells, or PBMCs provided the cDNA or gDNA that served as material.

The CDR3 consists of 14 residues. V lost 1 base and J 7 bases, leaving 8 bases between the germline ends. The germline CDR1 and CDR2 sequences are SNHLY and FYNNEI. Per the authors' pipeline: Reference gene primers were amplified, and this amplification served to estimate nucleated cell counts. Sequencing used immunoSEQ multiplex PCR; TCRdb keeps in-frame clones, though not all of them. That table is the source of V, J and clone size, and D and trimming were worked out from the DNA. The sample comprises tens of thousands of clones, roughly three quarters of which are singletons, and roughly a third rests with the top ten.

This sequence originates from a woman of 80 years or more with acute or convalescent COVID-19. The J gene is TRBJ1-6, the V gene TRBV2, with D perhaps matching TRBD1 (5 bases). The sample consisted of peripheral blood. This chain's CDR3 is CASSEVTANSPLHF. The CDR3 coding sequence is TGTGCCAGCAGTGAAGTGACAGCCAATTCACCCCTCCACTTT. The full variable domain, completed using reference TRBV2 and TRBJ1-6, is EPEVTQTPSHQVTQMGQEVILRCVPISNHLYFYWYRQILGQKVEFLVSFYNNEISEKSEIFDDQFSVERPDGSNFTLKIRSTKLEDSAMYFCASSEVTANSPLHFGNGTRLTVT.